This entry lists 2 T cell receptor beta chains sequenced from one sample in a study of blood T cell repertoires in COVID-19. The repertoire was sequenced with immunoSEQ multiplex PCR; TCRdb's copy has only in-frame clones and lacks some. The sample shows under 200,000 clones, 80% to 85% of them seen only once. Specimen: peripheral blood. All receptors come from a man younger than 35 with active or convalescent COVID-19.

The rearrangement uses TRBV6-5 and TRBJ1-1, with a tentative D call TRBD1 (5 bases). Germline V gene lookup returns CDR1 MNHEY and CDR2 SVGAGI. The V end lost 1 base, the J end lost 3 bases, and 9 bases lay between the germline ends. This CDR3 region has 14 residues. The CDR3 coding sequence is TGTGCCAGCAGTTACTTCCGGGGGGACACTGAAGCTTTCTTT. It encodes CASSYFRGDTEAFF.

The rearrangement links TRBV5-6 to TRBJ2-5; possibly TRBD1 for D (5 bases). This CDR3 is 13 amino acids long. V dropped 4 bases and J dropped 3 bases, with 10 bases sitting between them. The germline gives CDR1 SGHDT, CDR2 YYEEEE. The CDR3 DNA sequence: TGTGCCAGCAGCGCAGACAGCGAAGAGACCCAGTACTTC. Translated, it gives CASSADSEETQYF.